The 6 T cell receptor beta chains listed next were all sequenced from one sample in a study of blood T cells in healthy people across ages. PCR was performed a second time for about 7 to 11 cycles using a sample-barcoded 5' primer and a J-beta primer mix. A single record per CDR3 protein comes from TCRdb applying MiXCR to the 5' RACE reads. The sample contains about 1.1 million distinct CDR3 sequences, around two fifths of which appear only once. Sample: blood. The receptor set was obtained from a young man in good health.

The V call is TRBV6-2 or TRBV6-3, the J call TRBJ1-5; D is ambiguous. The CDR3 sequence is 14 residues long. In germline, CDR1 is MNHEY, CDR2 SVGEGT. Trimming shortened V by 5 bases and J by 6 bases, and 14 bases separated the two germline ends. Written as DNA, the CDR3 is TGTGCCAGCAGTAACCTAAGGGTTGGTCAGCCCCAGCATTTT. Translating gives CASSNLRVGQPQHF.

V gene TRBV2 combines with J gene TRBJ2-7, with D uncertain. The J call is doubtful: the DNA matches TRBJ2-5 better. The CDR3 loop spans 12 amino acids. Germline V gene lookup returns CDR1 SNHLY and CDR2 FYNNEI. The CDR3 DNA reads as TGTGCCAGCATAAGGCTGGGGGAGACCCAGTACTTC. Protein product: CASIRLGETQYF.

This chain connects TRBV5-6 to TRBJ2-3; D is unclear. Trimming left V 0 bases short and J 8 bases short, with 7 bases between. CDR1 is SGHDT, CDR2 YYEEEE, per germline. The CDR3 has 12 residues. CDR3 sequence reads: CASSLGETTQYF. CDR3 nucleotide sequence: TGTGCCAGCAGCTTGGGCGAAACTACGCAGTATTTT.

This clonotype was found many times. The V gene is TRBV5-1, the J gene TRBJ2-7; the D gene is possibly TRBD1 (5 bases). CDR1 and CDR2 from the germline V gene are SGHRS and YFSETQ. This CDR3 comprises 13 residues. V gave up 4 bases and J gave up 2 bases, with 10 bases separating them. In DNA, the CDR3 is TGCGCCAGCAGCCACGCAGGGACCTACGAGCAGTACTTC. It encodes CASSHAGTYEQYF.

The V gene is TRBV10-3, the J gene TRBJ2-3, with 9 nucleotides matching TRBD1. V lost 6 bases to trimming and J lost 5 bases; unmatched junction nucleotides: 6. The germline V gene encodes CDR1 ENHRY and CDR2 SYGVKD. The CDR3 loop spans 14 amino acids. This CDR3 reads CAIRGTGQGDTQYF. DNA for the CDR3: TGTGCCATCAGGGGGACAGGGCAGGGAGATACGCAGTATTTT.

In this sample, this clonotype turned up a few times. V and J are TRBV4-1 and TRBJ1-5; D is undetermined. V dropped 0 bases and J dropped 3 bases, with 12 bases sitting between them. This CDR3 spans 16 amino acids. Germline CDR1 is MGHRA and CDR2 is YSYEKL. The CDR3 nucleotides are TGCGCCAGCAGCCAAGATTGGGGTTTGGACAATCAGCCCCAGCATTTT. Protein: CASSQDWGLDNQPQHF.